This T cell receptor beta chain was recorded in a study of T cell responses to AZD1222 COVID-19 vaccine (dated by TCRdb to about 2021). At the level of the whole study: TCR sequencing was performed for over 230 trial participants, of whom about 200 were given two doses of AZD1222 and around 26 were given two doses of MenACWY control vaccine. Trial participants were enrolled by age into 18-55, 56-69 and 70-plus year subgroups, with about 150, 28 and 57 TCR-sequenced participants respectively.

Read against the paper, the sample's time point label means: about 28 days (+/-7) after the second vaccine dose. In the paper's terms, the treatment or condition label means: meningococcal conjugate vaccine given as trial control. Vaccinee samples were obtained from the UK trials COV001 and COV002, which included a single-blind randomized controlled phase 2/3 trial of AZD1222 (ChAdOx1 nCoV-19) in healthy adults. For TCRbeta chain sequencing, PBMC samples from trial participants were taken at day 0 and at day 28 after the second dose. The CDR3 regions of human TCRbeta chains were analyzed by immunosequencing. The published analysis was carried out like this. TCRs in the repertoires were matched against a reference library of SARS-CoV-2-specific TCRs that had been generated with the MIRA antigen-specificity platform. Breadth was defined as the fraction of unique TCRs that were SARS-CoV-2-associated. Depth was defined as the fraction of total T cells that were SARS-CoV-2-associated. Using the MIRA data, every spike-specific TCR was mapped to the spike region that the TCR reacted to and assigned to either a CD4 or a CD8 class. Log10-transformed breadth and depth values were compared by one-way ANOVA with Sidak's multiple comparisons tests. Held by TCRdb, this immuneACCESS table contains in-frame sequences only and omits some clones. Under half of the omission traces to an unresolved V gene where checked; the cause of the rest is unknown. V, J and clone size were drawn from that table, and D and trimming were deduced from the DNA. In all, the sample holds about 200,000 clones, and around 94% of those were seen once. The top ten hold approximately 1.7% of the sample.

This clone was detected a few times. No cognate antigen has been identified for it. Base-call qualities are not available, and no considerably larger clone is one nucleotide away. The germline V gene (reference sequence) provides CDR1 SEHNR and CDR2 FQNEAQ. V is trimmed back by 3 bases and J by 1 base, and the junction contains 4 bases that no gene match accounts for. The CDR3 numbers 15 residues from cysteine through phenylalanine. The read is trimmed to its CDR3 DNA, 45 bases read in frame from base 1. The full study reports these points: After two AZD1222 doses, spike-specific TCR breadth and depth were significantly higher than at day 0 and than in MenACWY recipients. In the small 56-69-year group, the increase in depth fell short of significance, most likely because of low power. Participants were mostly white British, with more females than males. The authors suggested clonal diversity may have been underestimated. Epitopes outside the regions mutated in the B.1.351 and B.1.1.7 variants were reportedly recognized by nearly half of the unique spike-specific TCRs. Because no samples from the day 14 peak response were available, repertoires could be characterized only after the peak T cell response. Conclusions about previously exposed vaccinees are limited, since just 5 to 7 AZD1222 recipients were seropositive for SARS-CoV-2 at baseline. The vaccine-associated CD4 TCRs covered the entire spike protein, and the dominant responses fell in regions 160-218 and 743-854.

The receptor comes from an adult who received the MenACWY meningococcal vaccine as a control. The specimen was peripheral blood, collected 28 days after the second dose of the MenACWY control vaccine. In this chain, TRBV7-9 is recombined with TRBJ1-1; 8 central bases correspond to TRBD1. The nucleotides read TGTGCCAGCAGCTTCACGGACAGGGCGAACACTGAAGCTTTCTTT. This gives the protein CASSFTDRANTEAFF. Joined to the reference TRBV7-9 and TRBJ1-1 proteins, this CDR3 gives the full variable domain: DTGVSQNPRHKITKRGQNVTFRCDPISEHNRLYWYRQTLGQGPEFLTYFQNEAQLEKSRLLSDRFSAERPKGSFSTLEIQRTEQGDSAMYLCASSFTDRANTEAFFGQGTRLTVV.